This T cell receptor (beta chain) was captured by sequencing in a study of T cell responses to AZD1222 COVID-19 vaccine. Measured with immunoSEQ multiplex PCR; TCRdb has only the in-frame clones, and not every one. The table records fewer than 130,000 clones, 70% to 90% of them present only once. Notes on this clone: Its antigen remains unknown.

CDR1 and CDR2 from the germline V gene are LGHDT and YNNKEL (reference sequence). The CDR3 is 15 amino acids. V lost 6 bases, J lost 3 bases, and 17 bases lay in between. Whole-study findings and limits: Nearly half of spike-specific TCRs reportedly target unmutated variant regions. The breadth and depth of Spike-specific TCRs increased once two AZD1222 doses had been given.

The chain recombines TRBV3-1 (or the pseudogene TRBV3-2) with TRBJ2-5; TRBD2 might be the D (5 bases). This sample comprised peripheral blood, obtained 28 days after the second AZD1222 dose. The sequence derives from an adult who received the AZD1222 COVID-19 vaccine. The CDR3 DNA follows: TGTGCCAGCAGTAAAGAGTGGCTAGCCGAAGAGACCCAGTACTTC. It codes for CASSKEWLAEETQYF.